This T cell receptor (beta chain) was obtained from a study of T cell repertoires in cytomegalovirus infection. Looking at the study overall: CMV epitopes used comprised recently identified HLA-C-restricted ones and well-studied HLA-B-restricted ones. Study-wide results and limits: CMV-specific TCR beta clonotypes restricted by HLA-C dominated the ex vivo response.

In the case of this clonotype: The antigen is unknown.

The germline V and J ends were trimmed by 2 bases and 10 bases, with 11 bases remaining between them. The CDR3 consists of 12 residues. Germline V gene lookup returns CDR1 SGHAT and CDR2 FQNNGV. MiXCR was run by TCRdb on the reads, yielding one entry per CDR3 protein. The sample lists around 230,000 distinct CDR3 sequences; around 40% were seen once. The source of this sequence is a human donor in good health (CMV status not recorded). Some clones in this sample may be carry-over from other donors' samples. The material sequenced was CD8+ T cells from cultured PBMCs, taken from culture after CMV antigen stimulation. This chain links TRBV11-2 with TRBJ1-1; D possibly corresponds to TRBD1 (6 bases). The CDR3 region has the DNA TGTGCCAGCAGCTTATGGGGGCATGGAGCTTTCTTT. It translates to CASSLWGHGAFF.